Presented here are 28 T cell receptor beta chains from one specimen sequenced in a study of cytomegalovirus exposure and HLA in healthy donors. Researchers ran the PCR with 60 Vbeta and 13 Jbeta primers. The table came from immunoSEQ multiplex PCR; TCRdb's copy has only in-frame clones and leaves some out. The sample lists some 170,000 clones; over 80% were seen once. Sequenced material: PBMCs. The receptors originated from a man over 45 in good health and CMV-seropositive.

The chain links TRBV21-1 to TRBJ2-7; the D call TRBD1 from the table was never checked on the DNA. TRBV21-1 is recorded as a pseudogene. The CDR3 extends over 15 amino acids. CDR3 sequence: CASSKAISTSYEQYF. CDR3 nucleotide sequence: TGTGCCAGCAGCAAAGCCATCAGTACCTCCTACGAGCAGTACTTC.

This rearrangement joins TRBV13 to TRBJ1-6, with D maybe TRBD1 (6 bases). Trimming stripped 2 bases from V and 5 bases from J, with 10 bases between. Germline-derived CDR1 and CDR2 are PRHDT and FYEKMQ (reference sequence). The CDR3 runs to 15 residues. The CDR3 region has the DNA TGTGCCAGCAGCTTACGAACAGGGCATAATTCACCCCTCCACTTT. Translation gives CASSLRTGHNSPLHF.

For the CDR3, the DNA is TGTGCCAGCAGTTTAGGCGGGAGTCCACTCTACGAGCAGTACTTC. Protein sequence: CASSLGGSPLYEQYF. The V gene is TRBV28, the J gene TRBJ2-7, with TRBD2 matching over 7 bases. Germline V gene sequence: CDR1 MDHEN, CDR2 SYDVKM. Trimming at V came to 2 bases and at J to 3 bases, leaving 7 bases not matched to a gene. This CDR3 is built from 15 residues.

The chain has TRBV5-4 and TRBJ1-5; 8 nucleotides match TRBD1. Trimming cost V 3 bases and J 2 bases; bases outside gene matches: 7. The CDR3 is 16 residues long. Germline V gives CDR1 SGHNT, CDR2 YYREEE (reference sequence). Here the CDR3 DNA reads TGTGCCAGCAGCTACGGGACAGGAGAGGGCAATCAGCCCCAGCATTTT. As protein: CASSYGTGEGNQPQHF.

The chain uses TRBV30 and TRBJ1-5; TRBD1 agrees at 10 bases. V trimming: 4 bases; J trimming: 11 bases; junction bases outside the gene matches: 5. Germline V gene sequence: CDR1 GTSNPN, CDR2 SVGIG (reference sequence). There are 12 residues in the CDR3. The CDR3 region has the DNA TGTGCCTGGAACGCCGGGACAGGGGCCCAGCATTTT. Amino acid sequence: CAWNAGTGAQHF.

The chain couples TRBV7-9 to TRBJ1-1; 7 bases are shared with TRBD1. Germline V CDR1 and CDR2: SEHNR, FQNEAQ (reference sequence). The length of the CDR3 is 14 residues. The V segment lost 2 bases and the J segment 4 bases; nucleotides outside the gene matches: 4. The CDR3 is CASSLPGGVTEAFF. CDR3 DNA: TGTGCCAGCAGCTTACCAGGGGGTGTCACTGAAGCTTTCTTT.

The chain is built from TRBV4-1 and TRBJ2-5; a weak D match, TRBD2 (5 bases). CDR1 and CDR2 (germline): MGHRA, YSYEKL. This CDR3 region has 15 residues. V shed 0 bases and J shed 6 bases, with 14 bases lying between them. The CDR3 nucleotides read TGCGCCAGCAGCCAAGATTCGGCTAGCATACAGACCCAGTACTTC. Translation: CASSQDSASIQTQYF.

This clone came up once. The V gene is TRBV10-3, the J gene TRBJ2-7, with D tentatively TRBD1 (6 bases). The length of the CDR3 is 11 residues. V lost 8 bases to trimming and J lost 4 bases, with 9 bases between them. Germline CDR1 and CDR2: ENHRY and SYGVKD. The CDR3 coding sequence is TGTGCCATCGGGGACAATTACGAGCAGTACTTC. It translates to CAIGDNYEQYF.

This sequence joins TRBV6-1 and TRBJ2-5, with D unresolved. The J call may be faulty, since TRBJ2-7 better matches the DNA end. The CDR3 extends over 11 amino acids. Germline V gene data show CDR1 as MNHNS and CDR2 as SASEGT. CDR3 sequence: CASSDNYEQYF. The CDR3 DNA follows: TGTGCCAGCAGTGACAACTACGAGCAGTACTTC.

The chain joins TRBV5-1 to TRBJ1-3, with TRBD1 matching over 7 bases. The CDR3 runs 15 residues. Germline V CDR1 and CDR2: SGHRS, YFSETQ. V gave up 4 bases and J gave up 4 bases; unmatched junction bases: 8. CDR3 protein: CASSGTGAAGNTIYF. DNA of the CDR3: TGCGCCAGCAGCGGAACAGGGGCAGCAGGAAACACCATATATTTT. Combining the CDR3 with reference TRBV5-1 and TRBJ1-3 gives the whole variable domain KAGVTQTPRYLIKTRGQQVTLSCSPISGHRSVSWYQQTPGQGLQFLFEYFSETQRNKGNFPGRFSGRQFSNSRSEMNVSTLELGDSALYLCASSGTGAAGNTIYFGEGSWLTVV.

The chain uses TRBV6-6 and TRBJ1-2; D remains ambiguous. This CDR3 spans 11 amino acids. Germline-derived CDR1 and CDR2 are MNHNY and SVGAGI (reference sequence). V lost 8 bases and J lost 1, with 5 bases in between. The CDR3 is CASQFNYGYTF. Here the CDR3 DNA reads TGTGCCAGCCAGTTTAACTATGGCTACACCTTC.

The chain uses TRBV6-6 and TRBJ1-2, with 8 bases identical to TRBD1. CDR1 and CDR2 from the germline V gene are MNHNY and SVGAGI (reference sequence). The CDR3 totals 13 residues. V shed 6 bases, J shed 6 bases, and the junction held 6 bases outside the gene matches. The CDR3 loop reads CASRPGTGHGYTF. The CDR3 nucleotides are TGTGCCAGCAGGCCCGGGACAGGCCATGGCTACACCTTC.

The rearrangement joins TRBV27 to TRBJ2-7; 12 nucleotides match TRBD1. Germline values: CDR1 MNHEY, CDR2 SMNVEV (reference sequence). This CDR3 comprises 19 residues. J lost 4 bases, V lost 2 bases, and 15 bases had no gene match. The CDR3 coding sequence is TGTGCCAGCAGTTTAAGGGACAGGGGGCGCAAGTGGCGTAGTTACGAGCAGTACTTC. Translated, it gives CASSLRDRGRKWRSYEQYF.

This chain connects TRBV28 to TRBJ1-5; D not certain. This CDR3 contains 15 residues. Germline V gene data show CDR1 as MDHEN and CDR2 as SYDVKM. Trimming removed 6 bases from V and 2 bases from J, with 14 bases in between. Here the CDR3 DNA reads TGTGCCAGCAGCCTTGGTGGGAGCCGCAATCAGCCCCAGCATTTT. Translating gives CASSLGGSRNQPQHF. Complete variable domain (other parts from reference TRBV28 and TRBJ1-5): DVKVTQSSRYLVKRTGEKVFLECVQDMDHENMFWYRQDPGLGLRLIYFSYDVKMKEKGDIPEGYSVSREKKERFSLILESASTNQTSMYLCASSLGGSRNQPQHFGDGTRLSIL.

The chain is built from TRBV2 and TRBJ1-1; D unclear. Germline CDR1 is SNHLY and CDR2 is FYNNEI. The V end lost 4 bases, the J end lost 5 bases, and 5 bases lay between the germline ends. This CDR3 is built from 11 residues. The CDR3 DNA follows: TGTGCCAGCAGTGCTCGGACTGAAGCTTTCTTT. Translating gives CASSARTEAFF. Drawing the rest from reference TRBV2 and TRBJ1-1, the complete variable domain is EPEVTQTPSHQVTQMGQEVILRCVPISNHLYFYWYRQILGQKVEFLVSFYNNEISEKSEIFDDQFSVERPDGSNFTLKIRSTKLEDSAMYFCASSARTEAFFGQGTRLTVV.

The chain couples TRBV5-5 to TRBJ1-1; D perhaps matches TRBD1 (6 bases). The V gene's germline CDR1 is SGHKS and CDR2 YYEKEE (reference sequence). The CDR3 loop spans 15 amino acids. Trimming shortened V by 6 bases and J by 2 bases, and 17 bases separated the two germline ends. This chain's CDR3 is CASTGSGGGNTEAFF. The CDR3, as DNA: TGTGCCAGCACCGGTTCGGGGGGGGGCAACACTGAAGCTTTCTTT.

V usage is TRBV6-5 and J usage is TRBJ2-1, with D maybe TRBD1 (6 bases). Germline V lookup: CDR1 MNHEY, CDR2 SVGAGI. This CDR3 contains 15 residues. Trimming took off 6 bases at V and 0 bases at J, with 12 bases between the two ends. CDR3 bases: TGTGCCAGCAGGCTGGGACACAGCTCCTACAATGAGCAGTTCTTC. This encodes CASRLGHSSYNEQFF.

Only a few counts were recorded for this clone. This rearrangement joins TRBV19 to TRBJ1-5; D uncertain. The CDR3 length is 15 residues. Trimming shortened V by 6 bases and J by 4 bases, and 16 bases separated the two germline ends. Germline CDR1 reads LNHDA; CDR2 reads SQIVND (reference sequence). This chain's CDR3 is CASSPGSEKNQPQHF. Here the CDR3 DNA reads TGTGCCAGTAGCCCCGGGTCAGAAAAAAATCAGCCCCAGCATTTT.

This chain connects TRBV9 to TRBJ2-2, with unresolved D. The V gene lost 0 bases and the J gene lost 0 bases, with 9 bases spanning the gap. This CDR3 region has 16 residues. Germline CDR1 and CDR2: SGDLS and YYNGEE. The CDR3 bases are TGTGCCAGCAGCGTAGGTAATCCAGCGAACACCGGGGAGCTGTTTTTT. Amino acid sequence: CASSVGNPANTGELFF. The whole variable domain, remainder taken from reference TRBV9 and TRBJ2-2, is DSGVTQTPKHLITATGQRVTLRCSPRSGDLSVYWYQQSLDQGLQFLIQYYNGEERAKGNILERFSAQQFPDLHSELNLSSLELGDSALYFCASSVGNPANTGELFFGEGSRLTVL.

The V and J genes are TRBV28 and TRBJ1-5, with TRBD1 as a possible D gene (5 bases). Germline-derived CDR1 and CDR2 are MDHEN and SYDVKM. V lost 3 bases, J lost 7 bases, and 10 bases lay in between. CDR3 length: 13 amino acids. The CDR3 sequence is CASSFHQGQPQHF. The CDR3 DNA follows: TGTGCCAGCAGTTTTCACCAGGGCCAGCCCCAGCATTTT.

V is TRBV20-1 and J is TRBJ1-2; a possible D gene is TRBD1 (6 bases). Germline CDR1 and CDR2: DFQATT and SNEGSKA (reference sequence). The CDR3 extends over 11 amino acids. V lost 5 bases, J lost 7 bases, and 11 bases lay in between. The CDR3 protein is CSAYREGGYTF. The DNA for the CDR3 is TGCAGTGCTTACAGGGAGGGTGGCTACACCTTC.

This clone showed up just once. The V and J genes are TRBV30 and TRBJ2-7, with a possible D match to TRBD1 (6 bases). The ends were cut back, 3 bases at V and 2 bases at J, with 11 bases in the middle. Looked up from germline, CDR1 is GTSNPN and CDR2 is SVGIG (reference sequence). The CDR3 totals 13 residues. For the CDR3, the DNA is TGTGCCTGGAGCGGGACACAACCCTACGAGCAGTACTTC. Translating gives CAWSGTQPYEQYF. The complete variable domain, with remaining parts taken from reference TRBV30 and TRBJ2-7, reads SQTIHQWPATLVQPVGSPLSLECTVEGTSNPNLYWYRQAAGRGLQLLFYSVGIGQISSEVPQNLSASRPQDRQFILSSKKLLLSDSGFYLCAWSGTQPYEQYFGPGTRLTVT.

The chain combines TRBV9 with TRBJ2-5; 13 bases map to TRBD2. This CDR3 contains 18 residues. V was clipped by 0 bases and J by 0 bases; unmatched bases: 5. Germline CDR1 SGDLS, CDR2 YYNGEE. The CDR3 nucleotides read TGTGCCAGCAGCGTAGGGACTAGCGGGGGCCTTTACCAAGAGACCCAGTACTTC. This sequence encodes CASSVGTSGGLYQETQYF.

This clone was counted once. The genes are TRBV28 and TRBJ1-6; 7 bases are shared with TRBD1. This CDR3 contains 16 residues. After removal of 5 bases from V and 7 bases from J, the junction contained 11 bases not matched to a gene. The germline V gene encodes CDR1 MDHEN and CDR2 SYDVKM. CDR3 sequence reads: CASSIRTGTENSPLHF. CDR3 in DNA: TGTGCCAGCAGTATCAGAACCGGGACAGAAAATTCACCCCTCCACTTT.

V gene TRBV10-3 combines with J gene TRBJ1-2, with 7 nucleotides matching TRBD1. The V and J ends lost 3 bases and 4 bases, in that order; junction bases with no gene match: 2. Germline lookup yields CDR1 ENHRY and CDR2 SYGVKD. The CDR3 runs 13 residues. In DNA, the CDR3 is TGTGCCATCAGTGAACCAGGGGGCTATGGCTACACCTTC. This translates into CAISEPGGYGYTF.

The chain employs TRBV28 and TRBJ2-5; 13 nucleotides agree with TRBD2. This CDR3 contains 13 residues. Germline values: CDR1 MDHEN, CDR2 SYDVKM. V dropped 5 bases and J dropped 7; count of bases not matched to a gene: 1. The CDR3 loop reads CASSTSGRGTQYF. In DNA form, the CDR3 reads TGTGCCAGCAGTACTAGCGGGAGGGGGACCCAGTACTTC.

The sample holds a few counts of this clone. CDR3 nucleotide sequence: TGCGCCAGCAGCACCTCAGGGAGGGGAAACACCATATATTTT. Its protein product is CASSTSGRGNTIYF. The V and J genes are TRBV5-1 and TRBJ1-3; possibly TRBD1 for D (5 bases). The CDR3 is made up of 14 amino acids. V lost 4 bases to trimming and J lost 4 bases, with 12 bases between them. CDR1 SGHRS and CDR2 YFSETQ come from the germline V gene.

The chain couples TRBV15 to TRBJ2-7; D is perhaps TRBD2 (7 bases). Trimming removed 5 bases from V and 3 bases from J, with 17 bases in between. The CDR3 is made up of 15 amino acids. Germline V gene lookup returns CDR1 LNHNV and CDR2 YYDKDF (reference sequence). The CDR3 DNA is TGTGCCACCAGCCCTGGGAGGGGGGCAAGCTACGAGCAGTACTTC. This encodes CATSPGRGASYEQYF.